The rows below give T cell receptor beta chains drawn from one sample of a study of T-cell reconstitution after alpha-beta-depleted transplantation in children. TCRdb re-analysed the PCR reads in MiXCR, keeping a single row per CDR3 protein. The data hold about 29,000 distinct CDR3 sequences, with about 6.3% observed a single time. Source: PBMCs, mostly from graft donor cells, taken 180 days after TCRalphabeta/CD19-depleted stem cell transplant. The receptors come from a male patient younger than 18 who had a stem cell transplant for acute myeloid leukemia, so the T cells may come from the graft donor. CDR3s include the opening cysteine and the closing phenylalanine or tryptophan. The D gene is left open where the match is weak. Clone size appears in some rows only: once, few, many, or a class for an expanded clone.

size | J | V | D | DNA | CDR3
many | TRBJ1-1 | TRBV7-9 | TRBD1 | TGTGCCAGCAGCTTAGCGACAGGGAGGACTGAAGCTTTCTTT | CASSLATGRTEAFF
many | TRBJ2-5 | TRBV20-1 | . | TGCAGTGCGGACTACGGGGAGACCCAGTACTTC | CSADYGETQYF
many | TRBJ1-3 | TRBV5-1 | . | TGCGCCAGCAGCTTGGCCGGGCAGAACACCATATATTTT | CASSLAGQNTIYF
many | TRBJ2-1 | TRBV5-6 | . | TGTGCCAGCAGCCTGACACCCATCTCCTACAATGAGCAGTTCTTC | CASSLTPISYNEQFF
many | TRBJ1-5 | TRBV27 | . | TGTGCCAGCAGCCCTCACAATCAGCCCCAGCATTTT | CASSPHNQPQHF
many | TRBJ2-5 | TRBV5-6 | TRBD2 | TGTGCCAGCAGCTTGTGGGGACTAGCGGGATCGGAGACCCAGTACTTC | CASSLWGLAGSETQYF
many | TRBJ1-1 | TRBV9 | . | TGTGCCAGCAGCGTAGTTCTGGGCACTGAAGCTTTCTTT | CASSVVLGTEAFF
few | TRBJ2-6 | TRBV2 | TRBD2 | TGTGCCAGCAGTGGGGGAGGGGCTGCGGCCAACGTCCTGACTTTC | CASSGGGAAANVLTF
many | TRBJ2-3 | TRBV10-3 | TRBD2 | TGTGCCATCAGCCATCGACCGGGACTAGCGGGAGAGCAGTATTTT | CAISHRPGLAGEQYF
many | TRBJ2-5 | TRBV20-1 | . | TGCAGTGCAACCGGGACTTTCCAAGAGACCCAGTACTTC | CSATGTFQETQYF
many | TRBJ2-4 | TRBV20-1 | TRBD2 | TGCAGTGTACAACTAGCGGGGGGGCCGTACATTCAGTACTTC | CSVQLAGGPYIQYF
many | TRBJ1-2 | TRBV5-1 | . | TGCGCCAGCAGCTTGAAGGGAGATAACTATGGCTACACCTTC | CASSLKGDNYGYTF
medium-sized | TRBJ1-2 | TRBV6-5 | . | TGTGCCAGCAGGCCACAGGGACCCCGGGAATATGGCTACACCTTC | CASRPQGPREYGYTF
many | TRBJ1-2 | TRBV7-2 | . | TGTGCCAGCAGCTTAGCCACCCCGAGTCAGTCGCCTATAGGCTACACCTTC | CASSLATPSQSPIGYTF
many | TRBJ2-7 | TRBV20-1 | TRBD2 | TGCAGTGCTTCCGGGACTAGCAGCTACGAGCAGTACTTC | CSASGTSSYEQYF
medium-sized | TRBJ1-1 | TRBV10-3 | TRBD1 | TGTGCCATCCAAGACAGGGGGCTTATCACTGAAGCTTTCTTT | CAIQDRGLITEAFF
many | TRBJ2-1 | TRBV6-2/TRBV6-3 | . | TGTGCCAGCAGTTACCGCAACCTCGGCAATGAGCAGTTCTTC | CASSYRNLGNEQFF
many | TRBJ2-5 | TRBV20-1 | TRBD1 | TGCAGTGCTAGAACCGGGACAGGGGAGTGGGAGACCCAGTACTTC | CSARTGTGEWETQYF
many | TRBJ2-7 | TRBV20-1 | . | TGCAGTGCTAGAGGGGGCTCCTACGAGCAGTACTTC | CSARGGSYEQYF
many | TRBJ1-3 | TRBV6-5 | . | TGTGCCAGCACCTCAGGACGGGGGCCTGGAAACACCATATATTTT | CASTSGRGPGNTIYF
medium-sized | TRBJ2-2 | TRBV20-1 | TRBD2 | TGCAGTGCTAGAGGTTCTAGCGGGAGGGCGGTCACCGGGGAGCTGTTTTTT | CSARGSSGRAVTGELFF
many | TRBJ1-2 | TRBV20-1 | TRBD1 | TGCAGTGCTACCCCAGACGAGAGACAGGGGTATGGCTACACCTTC | CSATPDERQGYGYTF
many | TRBJ1-1 | TRBV2 | . | TGTGCCAGCAACCCGCGACTCGGGGGGGGCACTGAAGCTTTCTTT | CASNPRLGGGTEAFF
many | TRBJ1-1 | TRBV7-2 | . | TGTGCCAGCAACCCCGGCCATGCGGGCCTGGTTTTCTTT | CASNPGHAGLVFF
many | TRBJ2-3 | TRBV3-1 | . | TGTGCCAGCAGCCGCGAATACGATACGCAGTATTTT | CASSREYDTQYF
many | TRBJ2-6 | TRBV12-3/TRBV12-4 | . | TGTGCCAGCAGCCAAACAGGGACTGGGGCCAACGTCCTGACTTTC | CASSQTGTGANVLTF
. | TRBJ2-7 | TRBV4-2 | TRBD1 | TGTGCCAGGGCCGCCGGGACAGTCTTCTACGAGCAGTACTTC | CARAAGTVFYEQYF
many | TRBJ1-1 | TRBV20-1 | . | TGCAGTGCTGCCTCCGGGAACACTGAAGCTTTCTTT | CSAASGNTEAFF